The sequence of this T cell receptor (beta chain) was determined in a study of CD8 T cells in Susac syndrome. The CDR3 contains 12 residues. The ends were cut back, 0 bases at V and 7 bases at J, with 6 bases in the middle. The germline V gene encodes CDR1 GTSNPN and CDR2 SVGIG (reference sequence). The study used treatment-naive patients who had stable or active relapsing-remitting disease as multiple sclerosis controls. RNA in amounts of about 0.5 to 1 ug was reverse transcribed with random hexamers. Each CDR3 protein gets one entry after TCRdb re-called the immunoSEQ multiplex PCR reads with MiXCR. The table includes approximately 70,000 distinct CDR3 sequences, around 96% detected once.

The chain combines TRBV30 with TRBJ2-2, with unresolved D. The sequenced sample was CD4+ T cells from PBMCs. The source of this sequence is a human donor with multiple sclerosis. The CDR3 is CAWSVNRGELFF. The CDR3 bases are TGTGCCTGGAGTGTAAACCGCGGGGAGCTGTTTTTT.